The clone carrying this T cell receptor (beta chain) was found many times. There are 14 residues in the CDR3. The junction had 6 bases not matched to a gene; V was cut back by 3 bases and J by 3 bases. Germline V gene sequence: CDR1 DFQATT, CDR2 SNEGSKA (reference sequence). The sample comes from a study of CD8 T cells in ankylosing spondylitis. TCRdb processed the 5' RACE reads anew with MiXCR; each CDR3 protein has one entry. The table records 200,000 to 250,000 distinct CDR3 sequences, about 10% of them present only once. What was sequenced was blood, either unsorted or a sorted T cell fraction (not recorded which). The V call is TRBV20-1, the J call TRBJ2-3, with 7 bases aligning to TRBD1. This TCR came from a male donor with ankylosing spondylitis or in good health (not recorded which). In DNA form, the CDR3 reads TGCAGTGCTAGGGGGACAGTTGGAACAGATACGCAGTATTTT. Translating it yields CSARGTVGTDTQYF.